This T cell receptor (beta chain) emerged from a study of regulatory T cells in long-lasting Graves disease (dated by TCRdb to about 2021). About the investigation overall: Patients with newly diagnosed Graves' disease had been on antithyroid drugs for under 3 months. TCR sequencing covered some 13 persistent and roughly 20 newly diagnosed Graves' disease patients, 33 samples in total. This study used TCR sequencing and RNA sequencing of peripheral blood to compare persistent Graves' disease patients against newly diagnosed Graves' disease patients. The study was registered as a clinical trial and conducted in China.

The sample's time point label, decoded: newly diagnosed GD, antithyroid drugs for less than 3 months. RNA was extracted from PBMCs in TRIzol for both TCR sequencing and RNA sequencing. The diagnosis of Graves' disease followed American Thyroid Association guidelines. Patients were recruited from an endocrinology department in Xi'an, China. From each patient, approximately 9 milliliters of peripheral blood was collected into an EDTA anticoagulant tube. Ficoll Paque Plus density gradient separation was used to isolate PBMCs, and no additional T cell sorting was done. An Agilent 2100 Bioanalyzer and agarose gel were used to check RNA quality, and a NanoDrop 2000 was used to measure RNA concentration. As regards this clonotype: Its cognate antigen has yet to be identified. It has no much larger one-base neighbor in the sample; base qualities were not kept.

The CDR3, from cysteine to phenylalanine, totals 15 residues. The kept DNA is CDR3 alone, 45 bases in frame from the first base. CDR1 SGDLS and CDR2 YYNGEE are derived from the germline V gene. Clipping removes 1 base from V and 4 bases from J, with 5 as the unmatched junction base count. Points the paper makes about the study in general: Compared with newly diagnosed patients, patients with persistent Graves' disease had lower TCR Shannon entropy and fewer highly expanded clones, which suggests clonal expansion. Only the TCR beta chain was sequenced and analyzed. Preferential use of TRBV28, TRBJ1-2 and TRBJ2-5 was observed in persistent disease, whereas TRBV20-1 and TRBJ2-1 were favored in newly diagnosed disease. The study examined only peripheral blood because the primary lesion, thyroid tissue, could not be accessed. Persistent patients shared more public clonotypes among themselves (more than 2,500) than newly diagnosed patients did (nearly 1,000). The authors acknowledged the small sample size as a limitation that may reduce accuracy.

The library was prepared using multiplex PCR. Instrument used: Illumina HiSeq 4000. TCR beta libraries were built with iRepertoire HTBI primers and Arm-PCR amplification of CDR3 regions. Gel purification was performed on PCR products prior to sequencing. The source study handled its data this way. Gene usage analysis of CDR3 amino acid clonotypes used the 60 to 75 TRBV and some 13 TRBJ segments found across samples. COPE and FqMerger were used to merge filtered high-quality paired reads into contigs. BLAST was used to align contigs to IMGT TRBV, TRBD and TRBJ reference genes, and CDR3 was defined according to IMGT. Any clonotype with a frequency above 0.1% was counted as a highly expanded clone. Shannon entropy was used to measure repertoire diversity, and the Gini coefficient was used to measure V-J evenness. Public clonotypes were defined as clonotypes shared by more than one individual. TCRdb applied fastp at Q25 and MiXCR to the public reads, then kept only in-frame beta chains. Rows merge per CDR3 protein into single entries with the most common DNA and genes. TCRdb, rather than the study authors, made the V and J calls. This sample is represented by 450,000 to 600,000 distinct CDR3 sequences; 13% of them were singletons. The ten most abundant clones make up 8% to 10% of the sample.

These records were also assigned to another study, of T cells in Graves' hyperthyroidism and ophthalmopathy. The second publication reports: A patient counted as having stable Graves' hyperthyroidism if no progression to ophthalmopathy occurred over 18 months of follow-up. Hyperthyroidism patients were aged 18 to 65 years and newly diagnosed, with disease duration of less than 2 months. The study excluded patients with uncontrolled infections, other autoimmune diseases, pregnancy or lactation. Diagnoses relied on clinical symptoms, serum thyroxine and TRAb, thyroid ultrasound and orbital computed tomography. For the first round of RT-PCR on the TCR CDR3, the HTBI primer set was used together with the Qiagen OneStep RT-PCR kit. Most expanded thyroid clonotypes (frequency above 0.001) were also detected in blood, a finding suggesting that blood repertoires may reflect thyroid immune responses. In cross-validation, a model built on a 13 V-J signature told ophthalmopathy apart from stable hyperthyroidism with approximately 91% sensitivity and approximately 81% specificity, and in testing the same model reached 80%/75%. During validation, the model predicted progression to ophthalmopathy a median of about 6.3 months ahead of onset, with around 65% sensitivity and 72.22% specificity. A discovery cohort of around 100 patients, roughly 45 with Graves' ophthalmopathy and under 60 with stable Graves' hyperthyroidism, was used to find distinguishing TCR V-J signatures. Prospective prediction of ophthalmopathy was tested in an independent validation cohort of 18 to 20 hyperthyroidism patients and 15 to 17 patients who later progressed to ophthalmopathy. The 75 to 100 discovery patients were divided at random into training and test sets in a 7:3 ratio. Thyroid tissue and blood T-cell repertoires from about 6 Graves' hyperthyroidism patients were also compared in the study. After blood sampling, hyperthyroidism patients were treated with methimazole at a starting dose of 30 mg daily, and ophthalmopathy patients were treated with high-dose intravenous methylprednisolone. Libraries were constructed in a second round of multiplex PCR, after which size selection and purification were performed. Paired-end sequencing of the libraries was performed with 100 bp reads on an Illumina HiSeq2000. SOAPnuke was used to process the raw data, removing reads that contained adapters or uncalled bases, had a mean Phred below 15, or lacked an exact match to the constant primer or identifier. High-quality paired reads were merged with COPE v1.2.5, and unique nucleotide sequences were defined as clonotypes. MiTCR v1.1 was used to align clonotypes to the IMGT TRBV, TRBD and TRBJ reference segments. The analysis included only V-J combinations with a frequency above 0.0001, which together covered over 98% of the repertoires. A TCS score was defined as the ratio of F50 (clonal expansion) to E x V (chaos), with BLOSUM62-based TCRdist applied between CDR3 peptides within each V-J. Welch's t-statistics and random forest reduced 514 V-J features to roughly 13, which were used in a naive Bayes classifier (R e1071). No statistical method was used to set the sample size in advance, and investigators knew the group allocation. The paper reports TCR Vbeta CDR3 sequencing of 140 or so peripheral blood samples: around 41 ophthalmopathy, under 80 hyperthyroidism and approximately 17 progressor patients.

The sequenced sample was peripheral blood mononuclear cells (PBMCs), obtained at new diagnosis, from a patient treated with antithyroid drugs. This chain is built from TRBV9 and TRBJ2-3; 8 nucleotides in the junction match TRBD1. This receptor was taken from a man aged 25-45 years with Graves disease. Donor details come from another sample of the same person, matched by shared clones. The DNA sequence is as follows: TGTGCCAGCAGCGTATCTTGGACAGGGTCAGATACGCAGTATTTT. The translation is CASSVSWTGSDTQYF.